The clone carrying this TCR beta chain showed up many times. Its antigen is unidentified. The data derive from a study of T-cell reconstitution after alpha-beta-depleted transplantation in children. The CDR3 has 15 amino acids. Trimming shortened V by 4 bases and J by 3 bases, and 13 bases separated the two germline ends. A library of TCRbeta sequences, prepared with unique molecular identifiers, was generated. TCRdb called the PCR reads again in MiXCR, with one record for every CDR3 protein. Here the sample spans 130,000 to 150,000 distinct CDR3 sequences, about 9% being singletons. Study outcomes and limitations: In patients about two months after transplant, alpha-beta T cells reportedly arose from several hundred expanded graft clones. Newly made T cells mostly supplied T-cell counts and diversity one year after transplant. Surviving recipient T cells and thymic progenitors produced the high day-60 TCRbeta diversity seen in some patients.

This material consisted of PBMCs, mostly from graft donor cells, taken 180 days after TCRalphabeta/CD19-depleted stem cell transplant. This TCR came from a female patient between 2 and 15 years old who had a stem cell transplant for congenital amegakaryocytic thrombocytopenia, so the T cells may come from the graft donor. The chain couples TRBV12-3 or TRBV12-4 to TRBJ1-5, with TRBD1 as a possible D gene (5 bases). CDR3 sequence reads: CASSSAGTVNQPQHF. As DNA, the CDR3 is TGTGCCAGCAGTTCCGCCGGGACGGTCAATCAGCCCCAGCATTTT.